The sequence of this TCR beta chain was determined in a study of blood T cell repertoires in COVID-19. Clones were sequenced by immunoSEQ multiplex PCR, and TCRdb holds only the in-frame ones, with some missing. This table has approximately 160,000 clones, over 85% appearing once. Germline CDR1 and CDR2: SEHNR and FQNEAQ (reference sequence). V lost 3 bases to trimming and J lost 6 bases, with 18 bases between them. The CDR3 is 16 amino acids. This clone has only a few counts. This sequence originates from an older woman with COVID-19, enrolled during active disease. V is TRBV7-9 and J is TRBJ2-1; the D gene is possibly TRBD2 (5 bases). Sequencing was done on a sample of peripheral blood. The DNA of the CDR3 is TGTGCCAGCAGCTTTGAGTTCCGCGTTGGGAGCAATGAGCAGTTCTTC. It yields the protein CASSFEFRVGSNEQFF. Drawing the rest from reference TRBV7-9 and TRBJ2-1, the complete variable domain is DTGVSQNPRHKITKRGQNVTFRCDPISEHNRLYWYRQTLGQGPEFLTYFQNEAQLEKSRLLSDRFSAERPKGSFSTLEIQRTEQGDSAMYLCASSFEFRVGSNEQFFGPGTRLTVL.